These 20 T cell receptor beta chains originate from one sample sequenced in a study of cytomegalovirus exposure and HLA in healthy donors. Researchers ran the PCR with 60 Vbeta and 13 Jbeta primers. Generated by immunoSEQ multiplex PCR, the TCRdb table keeps only in-frame clones and is missing some. This sample yields under 70,000 clones, of which approximately 82% are seen a single time; 2.5% to 3% belongs to the top ten. Material: PBMCs. Receptor source: a man aged 45-65 years in good health and CMV-seronegative.

The J gene is TRBJ1-2, the V gene TRBV28; D may be TRBD1 (5 bases). Trimming pared 5 bases from V and 4 bases from J, leaving 8 bases between. CDR1 MDHEN and CDR2 SYDVKM come from the germline V gene. There are 12 residues in the CDR3. Written as DNA, the CDR3 is TGTGCCAGCAGTCAGGGTCCCTATGGCTACACCTTC. Encoded protein: CASSQGPYGYTF.

A note on this clone: The sample carries other DNA sequences with the same CDR3. This rearrangement joins TRBV2 to TRBJ2-5; 8 bases map to TRBD2. The CDR3 length is 14 residues. With 7 bases clipped from V and 4 bases from J, the junction kept 8 bases outside the gene matches. Germline V lookup: CDR1 SNHLY, CDR2 FYNNEI. The DNA of the CDR3 is TGTGCCAGCACAAGGGCGGGAGGTGGAGAGACCCAGTACTTC. Translation: CASTRAGGGETQYF.

This clone turned up a few times. The sample holds other DNA sequences that translate to the same CDR3. The rearrangement uses TRBV5-8 and TRBJ2-7; D may be TRBD2 (5 bases). V was trimmed by 3 bases and J by 2 bases, leaving 18 bases between them. The length of the CDR3 is 16 residues. Germline V CDR1 and CDR2: SGHTS, YDEGEE. This CDR3 reads CASSSGRQTIAYEQYF. CDR3 nucleotides: TGTGCCAGCAGCTCCGGGCGGCAGACTATAGCCTACGAGCAGTACTTC.

The chain is built from TRBV28 and TRBJ1-2; the match to TRBD1 covers 11 bases. The junction had 8 bases not matched to a gene; V was cut back by 2 bases and J by 6 bases. The length of the CDR3 is 16 residues. The germline gives CDR1 MDHEN, CDR2 SYDVKM. The CDR3 DNA reads as TGTGCCAGCAGTTTAGGCGGACAGGGGGCTTGGGATGGCTACACCTTC. Translation gives CASSLGGQGAWDGYTF.

J is TRBJ1-1 and V is TRBV5-4; no firm D call. This CDR3 region has 14 residues. V was pared by 1 base and J by 1 base, with 8 bases between. Germline V CDR1 and CDR2: SGHNT, YYREEE (reference sequence). CDR3 nucleotide sequence: TGTGCCAGCAGCTTGTCTTTCGGGAACACTGAAGCTTTCTTT. It is translated as CASSLSFGNTEAFF. Filled out from reference TRBV5-4 and TRBJ1-1, the complete variable domain reads ETGVTQSPTHLIKTRGQQVTLRCSSQSGHNTVSWYQQALGQGPQFIFQYYREEENGRGNFPPRFSGLQFPNYSSELNVNALELDDSALYLCASSLSFGNTEAFFGQGTRLTVV.

This sequence joins TRBV6-5 and TRBJ1-3; D call uncertain. Trimming shortened V by 5 bases and J by 0 bases, and 8 bases separated the two germline ends. The germline V gene has CDR1 MNHEY and CDR2 SVGAGI. The CDR3 runs to 14 residues. The CDR3 protein is CASSVRISGNTIYF. DNA for the CDR3: TGTGCCAGCAGTGTCAGGATCTCTGGAAACACCATATATTTT.

In its sample, this clone was seen a few times. The gene calls are TRBV30 and TRBJ1-4; a weak D match, TRBD1 (5 bases). The V and J ends lost 3 bases and 7 bases respectively, with 21 bases between them. Germline lookup yields CDR1 GTSNPN and CDR2 SVGIG (reference sequence). The CDR3 sequence is 16 residues long. CDR3 sequence (DNA): TGTGCCTGGAGCCGAGATTTCGCGGGGGAGGCTGAAAAACTGTTTTTT. It is translated as CAWSRDFAGEAEKLFF.

The genes are TRBV5-1 and TRBJ2-1, with TRBD2 matching 14 bases. With V trimmed by 6 bases and J by 6 bases, 8 bases remained unmatched. Germline CDR1 reads SGHRS; CDR2 reads YFSETQ. This CDR3 has 16 residues. In DNA form, the CDR3 reads TGCGCCAGCAACCGACTAGCGGGGGGGCCGGGCAATGAGCAGTTCTTC. As protein: CASNRLAGGPGNEQFF.

The chain is built from TRBV6-1 and TRBJ1-2; TRBD1 matches at 9 bases. The V gene end was trimmed by 0 bases and the J gene end by 3 bases; junction bases not matched to a gene: 8. Per germline, CDR1 MNHNS and CDR2 SASEGT. CDR3 length equals 17 residues. This CDR3 is CASSEAGTGSSYYGYTF. CDR3 bases: TGTGCCAGCAGTGAAGCGGGGACAGGGAGTTCGTACTATGGCTACACCTTC.

V usage is TRBV7-3 and J usage is TRBJ2-1; 9 nucleotides match TRBD2. The V gene end was trimmed by 4 bases and the J gene end by 11 bases; junction bases not matched to a gene: 15. In germline, CDR1 is SGHTA, CDR2 FQGTGA. CDR3 length: 16 amino acids. The CDR3 DNA sequence: TGTGCCAGCAGCTCCACGCTCGGCGGGCTAGCGGGGAAGCAGTTCTTC. Translating it yields CASSSTLGGLAGKQFF.

V is TRBV2 and J is TRBJ2-2; 11 bases map to TRBD2. The germline gives CDR1 SNHLY, CDR2 FYNNEI. This CDR3 has 17 residues. With V trimmed by 8 bases and J by 0 bases, 8 bases remained unmatched. The CDR3 DNA follows: TGTGCCAGCTTGGCTAGCGGGGGGCCAGCGAACACCGGGGAGCTGTTTTTT. It specifies CASLASGGPANTGELFF.

This CDR3 is CASAGVGGLNEQFF. The CDR3 DNA is TGTGCTAGTGCCGGGGTGGGGGGGCTTAATGAGCAGTTCTTC. The chain is built from TRBV12-5 and TRBJ2-1; the D gene is possibly TRBD2 (7 bases). V gave up 7 bases and J gave up 7 bases, with 17 bases separating them. The germline V gene has CDR1 LGHNT and CDR2 FRNRAP. The CDR3 totals 14 residues.

J is TRBJ1-6 and V is TRBV7-9, with 7 nucleotides matching TRBD1. From germline, CDR1 is SEHNR and CDR2 FQNEAQ (reference sequence). The V segment lost 1 base and the J segment 5 bases; nucleotides outside the gene matches: 2. The length of the CDR3 is 15 residues. The CDR3 bases are TGTGCCAGCAGCTTAGACAGGGGTAATAATTCACCCCTCCACTTT. Its translation is CASSLDRGNNSPLHF.

The rearrangement uses TRBV7-9 and TRBJ1-2; 7 nucleotides match TRBD1. The CDR3 sequence is 15 residues long. The V and J ends lost 1 base and 2 bases, in that order; junction bases with no gene match: 4. Germline-derived CDR1 and CDR2 are SEHNR and FQNEAQ (reference sequence). In nucleotides, the CDR3 is TGTGCCAGCAGCTTAGTTGGACAGGCCAACTATGGCTACACCTTC. This encodes CASSLVGQANYGYTF.

V is TRBV30 and J is TRBJ2-3, with 8 bases identical to TRBD2. The CDR3 is 15 residues long. Germline CDR1 and CDR2: GTSNPN and SVGIG (reference sequence). Trimming removed 3 bases from V and 3 bases from J; junction bases left unmatched: 8. CDR3 coding DNA: TGTGCCTGGAGGAGCGGGGGTGGTCGGACAGATACGCAGTATTTT. Its translation: CAWRSGGGRTDTQYF.

The V and J genes are TRBV11-2 and TRBJ2-3, with 8 bases identical to TRBD2. This CDR3 has 16 amino acids. Germline V gene data show CDR1 as SGHAT and CDR2 as FQNNGV. With 1 base clipped from V and 2 bases from J, the junction kept 5 bases outside the gene matches. CDR3 sequence reads: CASSLVWRGVTDTQYF. The CDR3 DNA follows: TGTGCCAGCAGCTTAGTGTGGCGGGGGGTCACAGATACGCAGTATTTT.

This clone was picked up a small number of times. The rearrangement uses TRBV29-1 and TRBJ1-2, with 12 bases aligning to TRBD1. CDR1 SQVTM and CDR2 ANQGSEA come from the germline V gene. The V and J ends lost 3 bases and 7 bases, in that order; junction bases with no gene match: 15. CDR3 length: 17 residues. CDR3 amino acids: CSVDPWRDRGQGFGYTF. For the CDR3, the DNA is TGCAGCGTTGATCCATGGAGGGACAGGGGGCAGGGCTTTGGCTACACCTTC.

The gene calls are TRBV7-9 and TRBJ1-4, with TRBD1 as a possible D gene (6 bases). Germline V gene data show CDR1 as SEHNR and CDR2 as FQNEAQ (reference sequence). The CDR3 length is 16 residues. The ends were cut back, 5 bases at V and 7 bases at J, with 20 bases in the middle. This chain's CDR3 is CASSPRGDRPGEKLFF. The DNA of the CDR3 is TGTGCCAGCAGCCCAAGGGGCGACAGGCCGGGTGAAAAACTGTTTTTT.

In this sample, this clone turned up a few times. The chain is built from TRBV30 and TRBJ2-3; D may be TRBD2 (6 bases). The V gene lost 5 bases and the J gene lost 6 bases, with 18 bases spanning the gap. The CDR3 consists of 14 residues. Germline CDR1 GTSNPN, CDR2 SVGIG (reference sequence). CDR3 loop: CAWSGPPRGDTQYF. The CDR3 nucleotides are TGTGCCTGGTCTGGTCCGCCCCGGGGGGATACGCAGTATTTT.

CDR3 amino acids: CASSIVGQSNQPQHF. CDR3 in DNA: TGTGCCAGTAGTATAGTCGGACAGAGTAATCAGCCCCAGCATTTT. The V and J genes are TRBV19 and TRBJ1-5; D possibly corresponds to TRBD1 (6 bases). CDR3 length: 15 residues. V lost 1 base and J lost 4, with 11 bases in between. CDR1 is LNHDA and CDR2 is SQIVND in the germline V gene (reference sequence). The full variable domain, with the rest looked up from reference TRBV19 and TRBJ1-5, is DGGITQSPKYLFRKEGQNVTLSCEQNLNHDAMYWYRQDPGQGLRLIYYSQIVNDFQKGDIAEGYSVSREKKESFPLTVTSAQKNPTAFYLCASSIVGQSNQPQHFGDGTRLSIL.